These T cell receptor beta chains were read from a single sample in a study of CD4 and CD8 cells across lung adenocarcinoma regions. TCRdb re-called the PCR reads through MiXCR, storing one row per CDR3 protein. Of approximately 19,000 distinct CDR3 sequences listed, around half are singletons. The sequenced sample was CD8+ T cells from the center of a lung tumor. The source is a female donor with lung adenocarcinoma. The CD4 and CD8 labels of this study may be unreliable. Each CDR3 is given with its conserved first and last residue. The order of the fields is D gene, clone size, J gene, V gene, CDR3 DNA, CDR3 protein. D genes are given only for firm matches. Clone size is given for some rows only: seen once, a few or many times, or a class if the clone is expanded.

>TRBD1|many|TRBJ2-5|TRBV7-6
TGTGCCAGCAGCCGTTTGGACAGGCCTGGGGAGACCCAGTACTTC
CASSRLDRPGETQYF
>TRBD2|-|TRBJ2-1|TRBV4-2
TGTGCCAGCAGCCAAGGGGCGGGAGGGCCGTGGAATGAGCAGTTCTTC
CASSQGAGGPWNEQFF
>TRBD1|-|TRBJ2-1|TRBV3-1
TGTGCCAGCAGCCCGACAGGGACCAATGAGCAGTTCTTC
CASSPTGTNEQFF
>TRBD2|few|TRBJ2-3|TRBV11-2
TGTGCCAGCAGCTTAGGAGGGACTAGTGGAATTTATGACCCGACGCAGTATTTT
CASSLGGTSGIYDPTQYF
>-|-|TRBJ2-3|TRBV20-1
TGCAGTGCTGACAGTCCTAGCACAGATACGCAGTATTTT
CSADSPSTDTQYF
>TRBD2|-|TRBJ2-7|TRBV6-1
TGTGCCAGCACAAGTTTTTATAGCGGGAGTCCGAACAATGAGCAGTACTTC
CASTSFYSGSPNNEQYF
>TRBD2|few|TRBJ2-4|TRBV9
TGTGCCAGCAGCCCTAGCGACTCGGGAGGGCCAGGAAACATTCAGTACTTC
CASSPSDSGGPGNIQYF
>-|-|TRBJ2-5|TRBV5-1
TGCGCCAGCAGCGGCCAGGTAGCGGCACCACAAGAGACCCAGTACTTC
CASSGQVAAPQETQYF
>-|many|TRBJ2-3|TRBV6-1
TGTGCCAGCCAGTATAGCGGTAGCACAGATACGCAGTATTTT
CASQYSGSTDTQYF
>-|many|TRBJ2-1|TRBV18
TGTGCCAGCTCACCACAAACAGGGTTCAATGAGCAGTTCTTC
CASSPQTGFNEQFF
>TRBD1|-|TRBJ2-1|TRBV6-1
TGTGCCAGCAGTCGACAGGGGGCTTCCTACGAGCAGTTCTTC
CASSRQGASYEQFF
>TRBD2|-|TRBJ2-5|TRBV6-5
TGTGCCAGCAGTTACAGGAGGGCAGGCGTGACTAGCGGGACGACTTATCAAGAGACCCAGTACTTC
CASSYRRAGVTSGTTYQETQYF
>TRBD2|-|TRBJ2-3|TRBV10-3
TGTGCCGTCAGGGACGGGGGGGGAGGGGTAGATACGCAGTATTTT
CAVRDGGGGVDTQYF
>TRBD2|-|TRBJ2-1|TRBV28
TGTGCCAGCAGTTTATTACCCCCGCGGGGGGGAGATGAGCAGTTCTTC
CASSLLPPRGGDEQFF
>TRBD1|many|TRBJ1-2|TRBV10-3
TGTGCCATCAGTGAAACAGGGGATAATGGCTACACCTTC
CAISETGDNGYTF
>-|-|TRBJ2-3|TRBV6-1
TGTGCCAGCAGTGTAACTAGAGGACCAGATACGCAGTATTTT
CASSVTRGPDTQYF
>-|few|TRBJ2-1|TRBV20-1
TGCAGTGCCTCCCGAGACAGACTCCACAATGAGCAGTTCTTC
CSASRDRLHNEQFF
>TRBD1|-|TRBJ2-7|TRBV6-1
TGTGCCAGCTCCCCGGACAGGCCGCCCTACGAGCAGTACTTC
CASSPDRPPYEQYF
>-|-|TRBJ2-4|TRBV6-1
TGTGCCAGCAGGCAGGGAGTGGGCGCCACAAATACGCAGTATTTC
CASRQGVGATNTQYF
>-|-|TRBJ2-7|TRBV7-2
TGTGCCAGCAGCCCGACGGGTCAAAACTACGAGCAGTACTTC
CASSPTGQNYEQYF
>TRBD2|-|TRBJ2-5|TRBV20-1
TGCAGTGCTAGACCTTATCTAGCGGGAGATGGGGAGACCCAGTACTTC
CSARPYLAGDGETQYF
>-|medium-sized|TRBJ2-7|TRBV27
TGTGCCAGCAGTTCCAGTGACGAGCAGTACTTC
CASSSSDEQYF
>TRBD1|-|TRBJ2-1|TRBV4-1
TGTGCCAGCAGCCGGCCGGGACAGGGGTTCAATGAGCAGTTCTTC
CASSRPGQGFNEQFF
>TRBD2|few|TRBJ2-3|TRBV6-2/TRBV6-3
TGTGCCAGCTCAACGGGGGGGCGGGATACGCAGTATTTT
CASSTGGRDTQYF
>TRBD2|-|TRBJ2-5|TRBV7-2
TGTGCCAGCAGCCCACGCCCCTCGCTAGCGGGGATACAAGAGACCCAGTACTTC
CASSPRPSLAGIQETQYF
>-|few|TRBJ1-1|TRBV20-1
TGCAGTGTTACGCCCTTCACAGGTAACACTGAAGCTTTCTTT
CSVTPFTGNTEAFF
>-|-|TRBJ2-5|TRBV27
TGTGCCGGGGGTTCCGGGGTATGTGACCAAGAGATCCAGTACTTC
CAGGSGVCDQEIQYF
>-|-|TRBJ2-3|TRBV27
TGTGCGAGCCGTGTCTCGGGGCTGGGAGCCAAAAACACGCAGTACTTT
CASRVSGLGAKNTQYF
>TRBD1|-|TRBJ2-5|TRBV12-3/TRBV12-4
TGTGCCAGCAGTTGGACAGGGGACGAGACCCAGTACTTC
CASSWTGDETQYF
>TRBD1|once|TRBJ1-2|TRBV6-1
TGTGCCAGCAACACCGGGACAGCCACTAACTATGGCTACACCTTC
CASNTGTATNYGYTF
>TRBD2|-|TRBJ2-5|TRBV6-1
TGTGCCAGCAAGGGACTAGGGGGAAAGGACTCAGAGACCCAGTACTTC
CASKGLGGKDSETQYF
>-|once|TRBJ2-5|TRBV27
TGTGCCAGCAGGCAGGGGGGCGGACTCAAAGATACGCAGTACTTT
CASRQGGGLKDTQYF
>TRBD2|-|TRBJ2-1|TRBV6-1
TGTGCCAGCAAAAGGGCGGGAGTAAGGAATGAGCAGTTCTTC
CASKRAGVRNEQFF
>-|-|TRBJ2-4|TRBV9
TGTGCCAGCAGCGTAGAGGCGGGAAGGGAAAACATTCAGTACTTC
CASSVEAGRENIQYF
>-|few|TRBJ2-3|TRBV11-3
TGTGCCAGGGGCCTGGGAGTGACAGATACTCAGTATTTC
CARGLGVTDTQYF
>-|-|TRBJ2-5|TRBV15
TGTGCCACCAGCAGAGCCCAAGAGACCCAGTACTTC
CATSRAQETQYF
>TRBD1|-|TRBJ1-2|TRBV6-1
TGTGCCAGCAGTGGTTGGCAGGGGGACTATGGCTACACCTTC
CASSGWQGDYGYTF
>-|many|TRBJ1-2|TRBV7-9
TGTGCCAGCAGCCCGACCGCGGGGTCCAACTATGGCTACACCTTC
CASSPTAGSNYGYTF
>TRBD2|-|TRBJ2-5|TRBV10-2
TGCGCCAGCAGTGTAGCGGGAGGGTGGGAGACCCAGTACTTC
CASSVAGGWETQYF
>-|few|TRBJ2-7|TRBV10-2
TGCGCCAGCAGTGTTGGGGGCGGAGGGTCCTACGAGCAGTACTTC
CASSVGGGGSYEQYF
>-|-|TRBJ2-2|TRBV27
TGTGCCAGCCACGGTGGGCAGGGGACCGGTAAGCAGTTTTTT
CASHGGQGTGKQFF